These 15 T cell receptor beta chains were all obtained from the same sample, sequenced in a study of PD-1 blockade in classical Hodgkin lymphoma. Time point: newly diagnosed, previously untreated cHL patient sample. Profiled with immunoSEQ multiplex PCR; TCRdb holds only in-frame clones, not every one. The sample shows roughly 77,000 clones, over 90% of them seen only once. Sequencing was done on a sample of peripheral blood mononuclear cells (PBMCs). The origin of the receptors is a human donor with classical Hodgkin lymphoma.

This clone was seen a single time. The chain combines TRBV10-2 with TRBJ1-5; no definite D call. The CDR3 sequence is 16 residues long. Germline loops: CDR1 WSHSY, CDR2 SAAADI. Deletions cut 6 bases from V and 1 base from J, with 16 bases between. CDR3 residues: CASSAVEGRSNQPQHF. In DNA, the CDR3 is TGCGCCAGCAGCGCGGTGGAGGGTCGGAGCAATCAGCCCCAGCATTTT.

Of note for this clone: A read error may account for a junction end that differs from germline. The chain employs TRBV2 and TRBJ2-1; 11 bases are a match to TRBD2. Germline loops: CDR1 SNHLY, CDR2 FYNNEI. This CDR3 has 16 amino acids. Written as DNA, the CDR3 is TGTGCCAGCACCCCGAGGGTAGCGGGAGGGCTCAATGAGCAGCTCTTC. Its translation is CASTPRVAGGLNEQLF.

This clone has a single count. The chain joins TRBV28 to TRBJ2-3, with a possible D match to TRBD2 (6 bases). V dropped 5 bases and J dropped 5 bases, with 20 bases sitting between them. The V gene's germline CDR1 is MDHEN and CDR2 SYDVKM. CDR3 length: 16 amino acids. CDR3 region: CASSPWLGGQGDTQYF. As DNA, the CDR3 is TGTGCCAGCAGTCCCTGGCTAGGAGGGCAGGGAGATACGCAGTATTTT.

DNA for the CDR3: TGCAGCGGGATCATGGGGCAGTCCAATGAGCAGTTCTTC. This translates into CSGIMGQSNEQFF. The chain couples TRBV29-1 to TRBJ2-1; D might be TRBD1 (5 bases). The CDR3 totals 13 residues. The germline gives CDR1 SQVTM, CDR2 ANQGSEA. The V end lost 7 bases, the J end lost 6 bases, and 16 bases lay between the germline ends.

This sequence joins TRBV7-2 and TRBJ1-4, with a tentative D call TRBD1 (5 bases). V dropped 1 base and J dropped 1 base, with 7 bases sitting between them. This CDR3 region has 15 residues. CDR1 is SGHTA, CDR2 FQGNSA, per germline. CDR3 DNA sequence: TGTGCCAGCAGCTTAGGCGGGGGAACTAATGAAAAACTGTTTTTT. It specifies CASSLGGGTNEKLFF.

This chain uses TRBV5-1 with TRBJ1-1; no reliable D call. Between the trimmed V and J ends, which lost 2 bases and 4 bases, there was a span of 15 bases. The CDR3 loop spans 15 amino acids. Germline CDR1 SGHRS, CDR2 YFSETQ. CDR3 amino acids: CASSFLSGLGTEAFF. Here the CDR3 DNA reads TGCGCCAGCAGCTTTTTATCCGGGTTGGGCACTGAAGCTTTCTTT.

In its sample, this clone was seen a few times. V and J are TRBV5-1 and TRBJ1-5; no definite D call. Trimming took 0 bases from V and 7 from J, leaving 8 bases between them. Germline V gives CDR1 SGHRS, CDR2 YFSETQ. This CDR3 is built from 13 residues. As DNA, the CDR3 is TGCGCCAGCAGCTTGGCGGTGGGGCAGCCCCAGCATTTT. Its protein product is CASSLAVGQPQHF.

This chain joins TRBV7-2 and TRBJ2-7, with unresolved D. V lost 5 bases to trimming and J lost 9 bases, with 17 bases between them. This CDR3 has 13 amino acids. Germline lookup yields CDR1 SGHTA and CDR2 FQGNSA. The CDR3 sequence: CASSPKSSGAQYF. As DNA, the CDR3 is TGTGCCAGCAGCCCAAAGAGTTCGGGTGCGCAGTACTTC.

The V call is TRBV5-6, the J call TRBJ1-1; D remains unclear. Germline V gene sequence: CDR1 SGHDT, CDR2 YYEEEE. Trimming shortened V by 0 bases and J by 0 bases, and 6 bases separated the two germline ends. CDR3 length: 14 residues. The CDR3 DNA is TGTGCCAGCAGCTTGGAAGCAATGAACACTGAAGCTTTCTTT. The encoded protein is CASSLEAMNTEAFF.

The chain links TRBV4-2 to TRBJ2-3; 11 bases align to TRBD2. Germline V gives CDR1 LGHNA, CDR2 YNFKEQ. With V trimmed by 2 bases and J by 7 bases, 11 bases remained unmatched. This CDR3 is built from 17 residues. In DNA, the CDR3 is TGTGCCAGCAGCCAAACCCGACCGACTAGCGGGGAAAATACGCAGTATTTT. This sequence encodes CASSQTRPTSGENTQYF.

This clone was detected only once. This chain's CDR3 is CASSLSSGNTIYF. The CDR3 region has the DNA TGTGCCAGCAGCTTGAGCTCTGGAAACACCATATATTTT. The gene calls are TRBV7-2 and TRBJ1-3; D gene ambiguous. Trimming removed 3 bases at V and 0 bases at J, with 3 bases between. The germline V gene has CDR1 SGHTA and CDR2 FQGNSA. The CDR3 runs to 13 residues.

The V gene is TRBV30, the J gene TRBJ2-5; 10 bases match TRBD1. The V gene end was trimmed by 1 base and the J gene end by 5 bases; junction bases not matched to a gene: 4. Germline CDR1 GTSNPN, CDR2 SVGIG (reference sequence). This CDR3 region has 14 residues. The CDR3 sequence is CAWSGTGGRETQYF. CDR3 coding DNA: TGTGCCTGGAGTGGGACAGGGGGACGCGAGACCCAGTACTTC.

The chain joins TRBV5-1 to TRBJ1-1; D call uncertain. Trimming took 0 bases from V and 0 from J, leaving 18 bases between them. Germline CDR1 is SGHRS and CDR2 is YFSETQ. This CDR3 is built from 18 residues. This chain's CDR3 is CASSLVPQRVPMNTEAFF. In nucleotides, the CDR3 is TGCGCCAGCAGCTTGGTCCCCCAGAGAGTTCCGATGAACACTGAAGCTTTCTTT.

This chain links TRBV2 with TRBJ1-4; maybe TRBD1 (5 bases). Germline CDR1 reads SNHLY; CDR2 reads FYNNEI. Trimming stripped 4 bases from V and 8 bases from J, with 14 bases between. CDR3 length: 14 residues. CDR3 sequence: CASSVGGVVEKLFF. CDR3 in DNA: TGTGCCAGCAGTGTGGGGGGAGTAGTAGAAAAACTGTTTTTT.

The CDR3 sequence is CASSMGLAGTSRQFF. Here the CDR3 DNA reads TGTGCCAGCAGCATGGGACTAGCGGGTACTTCCCGACAGTTCTTC. The V gene is TRBV7-2, the J gene TRBJ2-1, with TRBD2 matching over 12 bases. V gave up 5 bases and J gave up 13 bases; unmatched junction bases: 12. The CDR3 loop spans 15 amino acids. Germline CDR1 and CDR2: SGHTA and FQGNSA.